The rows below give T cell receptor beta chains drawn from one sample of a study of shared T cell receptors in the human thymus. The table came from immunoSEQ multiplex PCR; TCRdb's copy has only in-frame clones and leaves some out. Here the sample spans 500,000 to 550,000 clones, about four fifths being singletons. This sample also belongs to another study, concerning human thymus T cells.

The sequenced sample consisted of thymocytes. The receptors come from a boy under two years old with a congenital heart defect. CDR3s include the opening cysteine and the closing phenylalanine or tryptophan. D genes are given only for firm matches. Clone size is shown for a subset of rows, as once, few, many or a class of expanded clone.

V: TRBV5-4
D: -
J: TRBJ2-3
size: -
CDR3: CASEDTDTQYF
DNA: TGTGCCAGCGAGGACACAGATACGCAGTATTTT

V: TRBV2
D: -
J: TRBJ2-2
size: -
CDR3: CASEGSNTGELFF
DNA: TGTGCCAGCGAGGGATCGAACACCGGGGAGCTGTTTTTT

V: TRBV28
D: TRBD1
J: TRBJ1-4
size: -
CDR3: CASNPALGTANEKLFF
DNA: TGTGCCAGCAACCCCGCCCTCGGGACAGCAAATGAAAAACTGTTTTTT

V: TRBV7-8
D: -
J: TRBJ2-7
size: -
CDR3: CASSLGGSLPGTNSYEQYF
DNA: TGTGCCAGCAGCTTAGGCGGGTCACTCCCGGGAACCAACTCCTACGAGCAGTACTTC

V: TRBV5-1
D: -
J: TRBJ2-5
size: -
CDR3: CASRTPGTHQETQYF
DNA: TGCGCCAGCCGTACCCCCGGGACACACCAAGAGACCCAGTACTTC

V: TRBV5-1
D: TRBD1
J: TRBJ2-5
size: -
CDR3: CASSPMMRTGSLRETQYF
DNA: TGCGCCAGCAGCCCGATGATGAGGACAGGGTCGCTGCGAGAGACCCAGTACTTC

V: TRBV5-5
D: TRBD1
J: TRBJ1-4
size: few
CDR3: CASSPGQGDEKLFF
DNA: TGTGCCAGCAGCCCGGGACAGGGAGATGAAAAACTGTTTTTT

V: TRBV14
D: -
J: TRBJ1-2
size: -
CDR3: CASSPSREEYGYTF
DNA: TGTGCCAGCAGCCCGAGCCGGGAAGAATATGGCTACACCTTC

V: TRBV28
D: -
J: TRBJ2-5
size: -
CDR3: CASSFFAGRKTQYF
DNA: TGTGCCAGCAGTTTTTTTGCAGGGAGGAAGACCCAGTACTTC

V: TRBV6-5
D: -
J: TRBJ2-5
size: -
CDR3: CASSPGLAHGKTQYF
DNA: TGTGCCAGCAGTCCCGGCCTAGCGCATGGAAAGACCCAGTACTTC

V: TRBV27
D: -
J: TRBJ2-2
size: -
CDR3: CASSPPSSGELFF
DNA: TGTGCCAGCAGTCCACCTAGTTCCGGGGAGCTGTTTTTT

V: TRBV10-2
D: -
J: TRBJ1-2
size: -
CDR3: CASRLLNGYTF
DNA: TGCGCCAGCAGGCTATTAAATGGCTACACCTTC

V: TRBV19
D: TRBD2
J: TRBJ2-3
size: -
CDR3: CASSIQGTSGRGNTQYF
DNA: TGTGCCAGTAGTATACAGGGTACTAGCGGGAGAGGTAATACGCAGTATTTT

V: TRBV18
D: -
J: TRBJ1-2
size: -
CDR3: CASSRFGFSLSNYGYTF
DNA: TGTGCCAGCTCACGGTTCGGGTTCTCACTCAGCAACTATGGCTACACCTTC

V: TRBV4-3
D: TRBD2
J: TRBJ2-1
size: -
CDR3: CASSPRTSGRSYYNEQFF
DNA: TGCGCCAGCAGCCCCCGGACTAGCGGCCGATCATACTACAATGAGCAGTTCTTC

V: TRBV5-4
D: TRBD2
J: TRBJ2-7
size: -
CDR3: CASSLQRETDREQYF
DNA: TGTGCCAGCAGCTTGCAGCGGGAGACAGACAGGGAGCAGTACTTC

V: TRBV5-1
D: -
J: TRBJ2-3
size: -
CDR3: CASSLLLATDTQYF
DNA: TGCGCCAGCAGCTTGTTATTGGCCACAGATACGCAGTATTTT

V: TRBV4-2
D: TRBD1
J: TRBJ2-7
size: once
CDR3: CASSHTGTGGNEQYF
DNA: TGTGCCAGCAGCCATACCGGGACAGGGGGTAACGAGCAGTACTTC

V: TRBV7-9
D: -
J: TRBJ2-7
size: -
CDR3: CASSFTQSYEQYF
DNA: TGTGCCAGCAGCTTTACGCAGTCTTACGAGCAGTACTTC

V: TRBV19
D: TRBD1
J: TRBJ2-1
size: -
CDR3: CASSIVDRGFGEQFF
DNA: TGTGCCAGTAGTATAGTCGACAGGGGATTCGGTGAGCAGTTCTTC

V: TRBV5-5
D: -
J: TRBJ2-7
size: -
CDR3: CASSLVVDEQYF
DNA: TGTGCCAGCAGCTTGGTAGTGGACGAGCAGTACTTC

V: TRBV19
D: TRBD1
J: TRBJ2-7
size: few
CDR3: CASSSRTGGCEQYF
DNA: TGTGCCAGTAGTTCACGGACAGGGGGGTGCGAGCAGTACTTC

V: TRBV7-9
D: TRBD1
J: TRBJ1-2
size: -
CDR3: CASRPGQGARNYGYTF
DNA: TGTGCCAGCAGGCCCGGACAGGGGGCTCGTAACTATGGCTACACCTTC

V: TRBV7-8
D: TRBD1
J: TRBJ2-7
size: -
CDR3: CASSLDRGYEQYF
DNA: TGTGCCAGCAGCTTAGACAGGGGCTACGAGCAGTACTTC

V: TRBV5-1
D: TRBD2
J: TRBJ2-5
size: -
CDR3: CASSYGTSGQETQYF
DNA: TGCGCCAGCAGCTATGGGACTAGCGGCCAAGAGACCCAGTACTTC

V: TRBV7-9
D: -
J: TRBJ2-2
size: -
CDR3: CASSSLATGELFF
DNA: TGTGCCAGCAGCTCACTAGCCACCGGGGAGCTGTTTTTT

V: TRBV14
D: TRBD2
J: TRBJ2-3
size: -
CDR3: CASSLRTSGSGPDTQYF
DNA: TGTGCCAGCAGCTTACGGACTAGCGGGAGTGGTCCGGATACGCAGTATTTT

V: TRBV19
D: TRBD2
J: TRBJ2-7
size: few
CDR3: CASSKREDLYEQYF
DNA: TGTGCCAGTAGTAAGCGGGAGGACCTCTACGAGCAGTACTTC

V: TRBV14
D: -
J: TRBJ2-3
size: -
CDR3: CASSQDRTKSSTDTQYF
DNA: TGTGCCAGCAGCCAAGACCGGACTAAATCTAGCACAGATACGCAGTATTTT

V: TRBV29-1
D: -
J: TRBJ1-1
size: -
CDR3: CSVERPTNLNTEAFF
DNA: TGCAGCGTTGAACGCCCAACCAACTTGAACACTGAAGCTTTCTTT

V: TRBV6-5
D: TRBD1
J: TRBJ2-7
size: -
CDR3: CASRYGTGVEPYEQYF
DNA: TGTGCCAGCAGGTACGGGACAGGGGTAGAGCCCTACGAGCAGTACTTC

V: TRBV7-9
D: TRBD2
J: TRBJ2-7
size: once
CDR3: CASSASGLADGYEQYF
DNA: TGTGCCAGCAGCGCCTCCGGACTAGCGGACGGATACGAGCAGTACTTC

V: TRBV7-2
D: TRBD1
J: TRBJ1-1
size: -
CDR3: CASSSEGQGVTEAFF
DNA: TGTGCCAGCAGCTCAGAGGGACAGGGGGTCACTGAAGCTTTCTTT

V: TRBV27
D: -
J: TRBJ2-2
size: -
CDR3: CASSPRRGVNTGELFF
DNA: TGTGCCAGCAGTCCACGCAGGGGGGTTAACACCGGGGAGCTGTTTTTT

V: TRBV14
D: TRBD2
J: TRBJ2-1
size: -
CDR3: CASSPSGTSSNEQFF
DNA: TGTGCCAGCAGCCCCTCCGGGACTAGCTCCAATGAGCAGTTCTTC

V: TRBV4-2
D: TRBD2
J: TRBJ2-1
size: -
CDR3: CASSRPTAERENAYNEQFF
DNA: TGTGCCAGCAGCCGGCCCACAGCCGAGCGGGAGAATGCCTACAATGAGCAGTTCTTC

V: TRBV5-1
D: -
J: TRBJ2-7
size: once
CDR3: CASSLDPGVTEQYF
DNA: TGCGCCAGCAGCTTGGACCCTGGAGTGACCGAGCAGTACTTC

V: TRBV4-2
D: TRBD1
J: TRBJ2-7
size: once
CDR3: CASSQDPGDRSFPSSYEQYF
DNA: TGTGCCAGCAGCCAAGACCCCGGGGACAGGTCTTTTCCGAGCTCCTACGAGCAGTACTTC

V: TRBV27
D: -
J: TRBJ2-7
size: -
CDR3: CASSSTTGAYEQYF
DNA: TGTGCCAGCAGCTCAACGACAGGAGCCTACGAGCAGTACTTC

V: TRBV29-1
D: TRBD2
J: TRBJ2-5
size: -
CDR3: CSVEDPEREVETQYF
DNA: TGCAGCGTTGAAGATCCGGAGCGGGAGGTCGAGACCCAGTACTTC